This paragraph covers one T cell receptor beta chain sequence. The antigen this receptor binds is unknown. No base quality information exists; no much larger clone differs at one position. The donors were healthy, HIV-negative adults who had no recently reported acute infections or vaccinations. Every donor was a Caucasian adult living in Nashville, Tennessee, USA. CD4+ T cells were enriched through magnetic negative selection, after which naive cells were positively selected on CD45RA and the remaining negative fraction served as the memory subset. After blood collection by leukapheresis, PBMCs were isolated using Ficoll-Histopaque density gradient centrifugation and then cryopreserved in the vapor phase of liquid nitrogen. Analytical flow cytometry was used to check the purity and quantity of every magnetically sorted T cell population. From each sorted fraction, genomic DNA was isolated and quantified by UV absorbance on a Nanodrop 2000c.

V is cut by 7 bases and J by 3 bases, and the space between the germline ends is 6 bases. In the germline V gene, CDR1 corresponds to SQVTM and CDR2 to ANQGSEA. From cysteine to phenylalanine, the CDR3 is 10 amino acids long. Kept here is only the CDR3 DNA, which spans 30 bases and is read in frame from base 1. The data were taken from a study of shared clonotypes between healthy human individuals (dated by TCRdb to the early 2020s). As for the study more broadly: A couple of women and a few men aged 18 to 49 years were included in the cohort. To estimate repertoire size and how much clonotype sharing occurs between individuals, the study deeply sequenced the blood TCR repertoires of five healthy adults. Different laboratories and diverse techniques were used to prepare libraries and sequence TCR repertoires, to increase sequencing depth and limit assay-specific biases. Each donor's leukapheresis produced roughly between roughly 0.85 and 9.5 billion PBMCs. For each donor, CD4 naive and CD4 memory were each run on three plates, CD8 naive on two plates, and CD8 memory on one plate. On the study overall, not on this receptor specifically: Clonotypes shared by all four sorted-subset donors showed higher generation probabilities than non-shared clonotypes. Pairwise subsampling indicated that sequencing depth was expected to affect the degree of clonotype sharing among donors. Incomplete sequencing was indicated by rarefaction of sorted-subset datasets, despite the large sequencing depth. The small number of donors limited the genetic and exposure-history diversity represented. Across a handful of donors, roughly 5.4% of naive CD4, around 3.5% of naive CD8, about 2% of memory CD4, and 0.3% to 0.45% of memory CD8 clonotypes were shared. Only blood was sampled, and tissue TCR repertoires likely differ from those in blood. Naive subsets generally had larger estimated clonotype richness than memory subsets did.

Using the deep immunoSEQ assay, TCR CDR3 regions were amplified from genomic DNA by multiplex PCR. Extracted genomic DNA from each cell subset was spread evenly across all wells of several immunoSEQ 96-well plates, with each plate serving as a replicate. For sorted subsets, 200 ng of genomic DNA, equivalent to around 29,000 T cell genomes, went into each replicate PCR. The purified libraries were quantified using a Qubit 3.0 fluorometer, sized with a Bioanalyzer 2100, and then quantified again using the KAPA Library Quantification kit. Each immunoSEQ 96-well plate was sequenced on its own single-read 150-cycle Illumina NextSeq 550 flow cell. The published analysis was carried out like this. Because the immunoSEQ output held only junctional sequences and lacked quality scores, the filtering could not match the filtering applied to full-length reads. Sequences were annotated with PyIR, a Python wrapper for IgBLAST v1.9, using IMGT germline references to assign V/J genes and CDR3. Reads were removed for weak V/J assignments (E-value above 1e-6), missing CDR3, stop codons, out-of-frame junctions, or ambiguous translated residues. A V3J clonotype was defined by an identical inferred V gene, J gene, and CDR3 amino acid sequence. Percentage overlap between repertoires was calculated by dividing the number of shared unique clonotypes by the size of the smaller repertoire. Three approaches were used to assess repertoire richness: RTK rarefaction, the Chao1 estimator, and Recon v2.1 estimates of unobserved clonotypes. For all TCRbeta clonotypes obtained by the gDNA method from a few donors, generation probabilities were computed with OLGA. Here the immuneACCESS table is served through TCRdb, limited to in-frame sequences with V and J called. Missing clones are a known gap in these copies; in checked studies unresolved V genes cover under half, and the rest lacks a known reason. V and J calls plus clone size are reproduced from that table; the DNA served to infer D and trimming. A total of 2 million to 2.5 million clones appear in this sample, roughly 95% of them only once. The ten largest clones capture around 0.13% of the sample.

The V and J segments used are TRBV29-1 and TRBJ2-5; the D gene remains uncertain. The clonotype comes from a man aged 18 to 29 in good health. Sequenced: naive CD4+ T cells sorted from blood. The cell subset or site label for this specimen denotes: CD45RA+ positively selected. The DNA reads as follows: TGCAGCGCCTTAGAAGAGACCCAGTACTTC. Its product reads: CSALEETQYF.